These 10 T cell receptor beta chains came from one sample sequenced in a study of vaccination and CD4 T cells after COVID-19. Researchers used the Oncomine TCR Beta short-read assay to sequence DNA from cultured CD4+ T cells. TCRdb re-called the PCR reads through MiXCR, storing one row per CDR3 protein. The sample contains about 1,400 distinct CDR3 sequences, about 12% of which appear only once. The antigens these receptors bind are not known. Treatment reported: approximately nine-day PBMC culture with coronavirus spike peptide pools or control peptides (ViraFEST assay). One should note that the unexposed donor's CD4+ T cells were collected before the COVID-19 pandemic (2011-2018). The sample taken for sequencing was CD4+ T cells from blood, cultured in vitro. Every receptor here comes from a human donor in good health.

By share of the sample, this clonotype is medium-sized. J is TRBJ1-2 and V is TRBV7-9; the D is unclear. CDR3 length: 15 amino acids. CDR1 and CDR2 (germline): SEHNR, FQNEAQ (reference sequence). V was pared by 3 bases and J by 4 bases, with 15 bases between. The CDR3 reads CASSFFSQVAYGYTF. CDR3 in DNA: TGTGCCAGCAGCTTCTTTTCTCAGGTGGCCTATGGCTACACCTTC.

This clonotype is medium-sized within its sample. CDR3 nucleotide sequence: TGTGCCAGCAGCTTAGGCCCCGGGGAGCTGTTTTTT. This codes for CASSLGPGELFF. This chain uses TRBV7-3 with TRBJ2-2; D gene unclear. Per germline, CDR1 SGHTA and CDR2 FQGTGA. V dropped 2 bases and J dropped 6 bases, with 4 bases sitting between them. This CDR3 is 12 amino acids long. The whole variable domain, remainder taken from reference TRBV7-3 and TRBJ2-2, is GAGVSQTPSNKVTEKGKYVELRCDPISGHTALYWYRQSLGQGPEFLIYFQGTGAADDSGLPNDRFFAVRPEGSVSTLKIQRTERGDSAVYLCASSLGPGELFFGEGSRLTVL.

This clonotype has a handful of counts. The V and J genes are TRBV19 and TRBJ2-7, with D perhaps TRBD1 (6 bases). Trimming shortened V by 4 bases and J by 0 bases, and 16 bases separated the two germline ends. Germline loops: CDR1 LNHDA, CDR2 SQIVND (reference sequence). CDR3 length equals 16 residues. The DNA for the CDR3 is TGTGCCAGTAGTAGCCCTCAGGGGCGCCACTCCTACGAGCAGTACTTC. Translated, it gives CASSSPQGRHSYEQYF. The full variable domain, completed using reference TRBV19 and TRBJ2-7, is DGGITQSPKYLFRKEGQNVTLSCEQNLNHDAMYWYRQDPGQGLRLIYYSQIVNDFQKGDIAEGYSVSREKKESFPLTVTSAQKNPTAFYLCASSSPQGRHSYEQYFGPGTRLTVT.

By share of the sample, this clonotype is medium-sized. This chain links TRBV19 with TRBJ1-2; no reliable D call. CDR3 size: 15 residues. Trimming left V 6 bases short and J 2 bases short, with 16 bases between. Germline values: CDR1 LNHDA, CDR2 SQIVND (reference sequence). The CDR3 region is CASRHPGDRNYGYTF. In DNA, the CDR3 is TGTGCCAGTAGACATCCCGGCGACCGAAACTATGGCTACACCTTC.

By its share, this clonotype is medium-sized. The rearrangement uses TRBV11-3 and TRBJ1-1, with TRBD1 as a possible D gene (6 bases). Per germline, CDR1 SGHNT and CDR2 YENEEA. The V end lost 6 bases, the J end lost 0 bases, and 8 bases lay between the germline ends. CDR3 length equals 13 residues. The CDR3 DNA is TGTGCCAGCAGTCGGGACATGAACACTGAAGCTTTCTTT. Translated, it gives CASSRDMNTEAFF.

V is TRBV6-1 and J is TRBJ2-7, with 7 bases aligning to TRBD2. Germline trimming cut 6 bases from V and 6 bases from J; bases unmatched to any gene: 8. This CDR3 comprises 13 residues. CDR1 is MNHNS and CDR2 is SASEGT in the germline V gene. CDR3 nucleotide sequence: TGTGCCAGCAGCTCGGGGAGGGTGGTCGAGCAGTACTTC. It translates to CASSSGRVVEQYF.

Concerning this clonotype itself: The junction departs from the called germline gene at one end, perhaps through a read error. The chain links TRBV28 to TRBJ2-7; the D gene is possibly TRBD1 (6 bases). The germline V gene encodes CDR1 MDHEN and CDR2 SYDVKM. This CDR3 has 12 amino acids. The CDR3 here is CASKTTGYEEYF. The CDR3 DNA is TGTGCCAGCAAAACGACAGGCTACGAGGAGTACTTC.

The table lists this clonotype with a few counts. This chain links TRBV7-2 with TRBJ2-7; 7 bases map to TRBD1. Trimming took 3 bases from V and 0 from J; bases not matched to a gene: 8. The CDR3 runs 16 residues. The germline gives CDR1 SGHTA, CDR2 FQGNSA. CDR3 DNA: TGTGCCAGCAGCTTTGGAATTGGGACAGCCTCCTACGAGCAGTACTTC. Protein product: CASSFGIGTASYEQYF.

This clonotype was counted between two and nine times. The genes are TRBV10-1 and TRBJ2-7; D may be TRBD2 (5 bases). The CDR3 is made up of 15 amino acids. Germline assignment: CDR1 WNHNN and CDR2 SYGVQD (reference sequence). V was cut by 3 bases and J by 0 bases, with 12 bases left in between. CDR3 bases: TGCGCCAGCAGTGACGGGGAAGCTGTCTCCTACGAGCAGTACTTC. Residues: CASSDGEAVSYEQYF.

This clonotype is large in the sample. The chain recombines TRBV20-1 with TRBJ1-1; 8 bases are a match to TRBD1. CDR1 and CDR2 from the germline V gene are DFQATT and SNEGSKA (reference sequence). This CDR3 is built from 13 residues. J lost 4 bases, V lost 4 bases, and 5 bases had no gene match. The CDR3 sequence is CSAKTGVGTEAFF. The CDR3 DNA reads as TGCAGTGCTAAGACAGGGGTAGGCACTGAAGCTTTCTTT.